Below, 19 T cell receptor beta chains from the same sample are listed, as sequenced in a study of T cell clones after liver transplantation. Only in-frame clones appear in the TCRdb table, and some are missing; sequencing was by immunoSEQ multiplex PCR. Here the sample spans approximately 72,000 clones, around 90% being singletons. This sample comprised CD4+ T cells from blood, obtained before liver transplant. The source is a human donor who received a liver transplant.

The chain carries TRBV7-8 and TRBJ2-7, with 11 positions matching TRBD1. CDR1 SGHVS and CDR2 FQNEAQ come from the germline V gene. The CDR3 consists of 15 residues. Losses at the gene ends were 4 bases for V and 3 bases for J; bases not matched to a gene: 5. The CDR3 sequence is CASSSGTGGNYEQYF. CDR3 sequence (DNA): TGTGCCAGCAGCTCAGGGACAGGGGGGAACTACGAGCAGTACTTC.

The V call is TRBV7-9, the J call TRBJ2-5; 8 bases are shared with TRBD2. Germline CDR1 SEHNR, CDR2 FQNEAQ (reference sequence). The CDR3 extends over 15 amino acids. J lost 1 base, V lost 1 base, and 2 bases had no gene match. The CDR3: CASSLVGTSQETQYF. DNA for the CDR3: TGTGCCAGCAGCTTAGTCGGGACTAGCCAAGAGACCCAGTACTTC.

This clone was counted a single time. V gene TRBV27 combines with J gene TRBJ2-7; D remains ambiguous. Germline CDR1 reads MNHEY; CDR2 reads SMNVEV (reference sequence). This CDR3 is built from 11 residues. Trimming left V 11 bases short and J 7 bases short, with 15 bases between. CDR3 region: CASPPTGEQYF. CDR3 sequence (DNA): TGTGCCTCCCCCCCGACCGGTGAGCAGTACTTC.

This rearrangement joins TRBV14 to TRBJ2-7; 11 bases align to TRBD2. The V gene's germline CDR1 is SGHDN and CDR2 FVKESK. The CDR3 has 18 residues. V dropped 3 bases and J dropped 1; count of bases not matched to a gene: 11. The CDR3 region has the DNA TGTGCCAGCAGCCAGCGGACTAGCGGGCAATCCTCGTCCTACGAGCAGTACTTC. Its protein is CASSQRTSGQSSSYEQYF.

The genes are TRBV7-6 and TRBJ2-5; 9 positions agree with TRBD2. CDR3 length: 12 residues. Germline CDR1 is SGHVS and CDR2 is FNYEAQ. The CDR3 sequence: CSSGRSQETQYF. The CDR3 DNA reads as TGTTCGAGCGGGAGGTCCCAAGAGACCCAGTACTTC.

This chain links TRBV10-1 with TRBJ2-3; 11 nucleotides agree with TRBD1. V dropped 6 bases and J dropped 3; count of bases not matched to a gene: 5. The germline CDR1 and CDR2 sequences are WNHNN and SYGVQD (reference sequence). This CDR3 region has 15 residues. The DNA for the CDR3 is TGCGCCAGCAGCAGGACAGGGGGCAATACAGATACGCAGTATTTT. Translating gives CASSRTGGNTDTQYF.

The V and J genes are TRBV28 and TRBJ1-2; the match to TRBD1 covers 9 bases. Trimming cost V 8 bases and J 3 bases; bases outside gene matches: 13. The CDR3 is 16 residues long. Germline loops: CDR1 MDHEN, CDR2 SYDVKM. CDR3 loop: CASEDQRTGEDYGYTF. CDR3 sequence (DNA): TGTGCCAGCGAGGATCAAAGGACAGGGGAAGACTATGGCTACACCTTC.

The V gene is TRBV19, the J gene TRBJ2-1, with D perhaps given as TRBD1 or TRBD2 (6 bases each). The CDR3 length is 18 residues. Trimming stripped 10 bases from V and 2 bases from J, with 27 bases between. CDR1 LNHDA and CDR2 SQIVND come from the germline V gene (reference sequence). CDR3: CATRKGQGRSEAYNEQFF. CDR3 DNA sequence: TGTGCCACAAGGAAAGGGCAGGGGAGGTCGGAGGCCTACAATGAGCAGTTCTTC. Together with reference TRBV19 and TRBJ2-1, the CDR3 gives the full variable domain: DGGITQSPKYLFRKEGQNVTLSCEQNLNHDAMYWYRQDPGQGLRLIYYSQIVNDFQKGDIAEGYSVSREKKESFPLTVTSAQKNPTAFYLCATRKGQGRSEAYNEQFFGPGTRLTVL.

This clone was recorded once. This rearrangement joins TRBV23-1 to TRBJ1-2; D is unresolved. TRBV23-1 is sorted into the ORF group, with uncertain function. V was clipped by 1 base and J by 4 bases, with 16 bases between them. The CDR3 contains 16 residues. In DNA form, the CDR3 reads TGCGCCAGCAGTCAATGTGTGCAGGACCTAGGCTATGGCTACACCTTC. Translating it yields CASSQCVQDLGYGYTF.

The chain couples TRBV11-3 to TRBJ2-7; D not certain. The V gene's germline CDR1 is SGHNT and CDR2 YENEEA. The CDR3 has 14 amino acids. The V and J ends lost 3 bases and 3 bases respectively, with 12 bases between them. Here the CDR3 DNA reads TGTGCCAGCAGCTTGGGCAGGCTCGGCTACGAGCAGTACTTC. Translation gives CASSLGRLGYEQYF.

This rearrangement joins TRBV30 to TRBJ1-1; no firm D call. V lost 0 bases and J lost 4, with 9 bases in between. CDR1 GTSNPN and CDR2 SVGIG come from the germline V gene (reference sequence). There are 13 residues in the CDR3. The DNA of the CDR3 is TGTGCCTGGAGTGTTCGGGAGGGCACTGAAGCTTTCTTT. Protein product: CAWSVREGTEAFF.

This chain uses TRBV29-1 with TRBJ2-1; no clear D gene. The CDR3 is 15 amino acids. V lost 7 bases, J lost 5 bases, and 21 bases lay in between. CDR1 and CDR2 (germline): SQVTM, ANQGSEA. The CDR3 sequence: CSADRVLGDDNEQFF. CDR3 bases: TGCAGCGCCGACCGGGTTTTGGGTGATGACAATGAGCAGTTCTTC.

The chain has TRBV28 and TRBJ2-5, with D possibly TRBD1 on 6 matching bases. The J call may be in error: the DNA end matches TRBJ2-7 better. CDR1 is MDHEN, CDR2 SYDVKM, per germline. CDR3 length: 12 residues. The DNA for the CDR3 is TGTGCCAGCAGGCGGACAGACTACGAGCAGTACTTC. The encoded protein is CASRRTDYEQYF.

This rearrangement joins TRBV13 to TRBJ2-3; the match to TRBD2 covers 12 bases. This CDR3 comprises 15 residues. Germline V gene lookup returns CDR1 PRHDT and CDR2 FYEKMQ (reference sequence). After removal of 0 bases from V and 5 bases from J, the junction contained 0 bases not matched to a gene. The CDR3 DNA reads TGTGCCAGCAGCTTAGGGACTAGCGGGAGAGATACGCAGTATTTT. Translation: CASSLGTSGRDTQYF.

The gene calls are TRBV6-5 and TRBJ1-1; perhaps TRBD1 as D (5 bases). This CDR3 has 13 residues. CDR1 and CDR2 (germline): MNHEY, SVGAGI. The ends were cut back, 2 bases at V and 5 bases at J, with 9 bases in the middle. The CDR3 DNA reads as TGTGCCAGCAGTTACCAGGGTGGGACTGAAGCTTTCTTT. This sequence encodes CASSYQGGTEAFF.

This clone was detected once. This rearrangement joins TRBV9 to TRBJ1-1, with D perhaps TRBD1 (5 bases). Trimming took 0 bases from V and 11 from J, leaving 17 bases between them. This CDR3 comprises 14 residues. Germline V gene data show CDR1 as SGDLS and CDR2 as YYNGEE. The CDR3 sequence: CASSVGGQEGRAFF. In DNA form, the CDR3 reads TGTGCCAGCAGCGTAGGGGGCCAGGAGGGGAGGGCTTTCTTT.

This chain uses TRBV23-1 with TRBJ1-5, with 11 bases that match TRBD1. TRBV23-1 is flagged as an ORF with uncertain function. The CDR3 covers 13 residues. V shed 5 bases and J 6 bases; nucleotides not matched to a gene: 0. CDR3 residues: CASSGTGGQPQHF. The DNA of the CDR3 is TGCGCCAGCAGTGGGACAGGGGGTCAGCCCCAGCATTTT.

CDR3 in DNA: TGTGCCAGCAGCTTAGGGACTAGCTTGCAAGATACGCAGTATTTT. Translated, it gives CASSLGTSLQDTQYF. The chain couples TRBV7-3 to TRBJ2-3; 9 bases agree with TRBD2. Germline V gives CDR1 SGHTA, CDR2 FQGTGA. The length of the CDR3 is 15 residues. Trimming cost V 2 bases and J 5 bases; bases outside gene matches: 5.

V is TRBV2 and J is TRBJ2-1; no definite D call. V was trimmed by 6 bases and J by 8 bases, leaving 17 bases between them. There are 14 residues in the CDR3. The germline CDR1 and CDR2 sequences are SNHLY and FYNNEI. CDR3 sequence: CASRVRLQSDEQFF. For the CDR3, the DNA is TGTGCCAGCAGGGTTCGGCTTCAGTCTGATGAGCAGTTCTTC.